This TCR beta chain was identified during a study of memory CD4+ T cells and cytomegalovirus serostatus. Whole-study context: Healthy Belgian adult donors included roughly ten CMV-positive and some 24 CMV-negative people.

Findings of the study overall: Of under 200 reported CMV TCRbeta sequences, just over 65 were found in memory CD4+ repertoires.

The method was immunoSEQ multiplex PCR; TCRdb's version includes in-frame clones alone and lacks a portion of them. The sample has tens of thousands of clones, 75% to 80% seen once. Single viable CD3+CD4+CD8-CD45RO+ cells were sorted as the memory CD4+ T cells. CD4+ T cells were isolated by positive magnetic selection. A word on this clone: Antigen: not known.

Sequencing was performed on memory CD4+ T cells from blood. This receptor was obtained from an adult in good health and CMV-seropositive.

For the CDR3, the DNA is TGTGCCAGCAGTTTTCTTCTAGACTGGGGCACAGATACGCAGTATTTT. This codes for CASSFLLDWGTDTQYF. The V gene is TRBV28, the J gene TRBJ2-3, with no clear D. The CDR3 totals 16 residues. The germline CDR1 and CDR2 sequences are MDHEN and SYDVKM. The V gene lost 3 bases and the J gene lost 1 base, with 14 bases spanning the gap. The full variable domain, rest sourced from reference TRBV28 and TRBJ2-3, is DVKVTQSSRYLVKRTGEKVFLECVQDMDHENMFWYRQDPGLGLRLIYFSYDVKMKEKGDIPEGYSVSREKKERFSLILESASTNQTSMYLCASSFLLDWGTDTQYFGPGTRLTVL.